The 27 T cell receptor beta chains below come from one sample, sequenced in a study of OX40 agonist ivuxolimab in advanced cancers. Receptors were amplified or captured by the immunoSEQ multiplex PCR assay. Not all clones reach the TCRdb copy of this immuneACCESS table, which keeps in-frame sequences only. Checked studies attribute under half of the gap to unresolved V genes and leave the rest unexplained. The sample includes around 80,000 clones, with roughly 87% observed a single time. Roughly 0.2% of the sample lies in the top ten. The sample here was CD4+ or CD8+ T cells sorted from blood, taken in a trial of the OX40 agonist ivuxolimab. The receptors stem from an adult with an advanced solid tumor such as melanoma, head and neck, liver or kidney cancer.

This chain's CDR3 is CASSLGGTDTEAFF. DNA for the CDR3: TGTGCCAGCAGTTTAGGCGGGACAGACACTGAAGCTTTCTTT. The rearrangement joins TRBV28 to TRBJ1-1; TRBD1 matches at 7 bases. J lost 3 bases, V lost 2 bases, and 3 bases had no gene match. CDR3 length: 14 residues. Germline V gene sequence: CDR1 MDHEN, CDR2 SYDVKM.

This clone turned up a few times. The rearrangement joins TRBV9 to TRBJ2-2; D not resolved. The V end lost 0 bases, the J end lost 7 bases, and 13 bases lay between the germline ends. Germline values: CDR1 SGDLS, CDR2 YYNGEE. The CDR3 is 15 residues long. CDR3 in amino acids: CASSVEGLGNGELFF. DNA for the CDR3: TGTGCCAGCAGCGTAGAGGGCCTGGGTAACGGGGAGCTGTTTTTT.

The gene calls are TRBV11-2 and TRBJ2-7; D is uncertain. Trimming stripped 1 base from V and 2 bases from J, with 3 bases between. Germline V gene sequence: CDR1 SGHAT, CDR2 FQNNGV. The CDR3 has 12 residues. As DNA, the CDR3 is TGTGCCAGCAGCTTAGCAGCCTACGAGCAGTACTTC. Translation: CASSLAAYEQYF.

This chain connects TRBV9 to TRBJ1-5; D uncertain. The length of the CDR3 is 16 residues. CDR1 SGDLS and CDR2 YYNGEE come from the germline V gene. Trimming left V 6 bases short and J 4 bases short, with 20 bases between. The DNA for the CDR3 is TGTGCCAGCACCCAATTGAGGCAGGTTGAAAATCAGCCCCAGCATTTT. Its translation: CASTQLRQVENQPQHF.

This clone turned up a few times. CDR3 DNA sequence: TGTGCCAGCAGCAAAGCGCACAGGTCTGAACAGCGAAAGACTAACTATGGCTACACCTTC. Protein sequence: CASSKAHRSEQRKTNYGYTF. The chain links TRBV21-1 to TRBJ1-2; TRBD1, the table's D call, lacks a check against the DNA. TRBV21-1 is assigned pseudogene status. This CDR3 is 20 amino acids long.

The table lists this clone with a count of one. The chain joins TRBV27 to TRBJ2-7, with D possibly being TRBD2 (6 bases). In germline, CDR1 is MNHEY, CDR2 SMNVEV (reference sequence). Trimming removed 6 bases at V and 3 bases at J, with 15 bases between. This CDR3 is built from 14 residues. DNA of the CDR3: TGTGCCAGCAGAGGCTACGGGAGTCGCTACGAGCAGTACTTC. Translated: CASRGYGSRYEQYF.

The chain has TRBV27 and TRBJ1-2, with 9 bases identical to TRBD1. Germline values: CDR1 MNHEY, CDR2 SMNVEV (reference sequence). The CDR3 is made up of 14 amino acids. V gave up 5 bases and J gave up 5 bases; unmatched junction bases: 6. Here the CDR3 DNA reads TGTGCCAGCAGTCCCTTCGGACAGGGGTATGGCTACACCTTC. Its protein product is CASSPFGQGYGYTF.

This clone was seen more than once but under ten times. The V call is TRBV7-8, the J call TRBJ1-1; a possible D gene is TRBD1 (5 bases). The CDR3 consists of 15 residues. Germline V gives CDR1 SGHVS, CDR2 FQNEAQ. V lost 0 bases and J lost 4, with 12 bases in between. CDR3 sequence: CASSLAGGVSTEAFF. CDR3 DNA: TGTGCCAGCAGCTTAGCGGGAGGGGTGAGCACTGAAGCTTTCTTT.

The V gene is TRBV27, the J gene TRBJ2-3; D may match TRBD1 or TRBD2 (6 bases each). The CDR3 runs to 15 residues. Trimming left V 3 bases short and J 7 bases short, with 17 bases between. Germline values: CDR1 MNHEY, CDR2 SMNVEV (reference sequence). The CDR3 DNA follows: TGTGCCAGCAGTTTTGGTAGGGGGGACCCCTATACGCAGTATTTT. It codes for CASSFGRGDPYTQYF.

This chain links TRBV7-8 with TRBJ2-7; TRBD2 is a possible D gene (6 bases). This CDR3 has 16 residues. V dropped 5 bases and J dropped 6 bases, with 23 bases sitting between them. The germline V gene has CDR1 SGHVS and CDR2 FQNEAQ. For the CDR3, the DNA is TGTGCCAGCAGCCCCGAGGAGTCTAGCGTATTCTCCGAGCAGTACTTC. Translated: CASSPEESSVFSEQYF.

The chain employs TRBV9 and TRBJ2-3; D unresolved. CDR1 is SGDLS and CDR2 is YYNGEE in the germline V gene. V lost 1 base and J 5 bases, leaving 2 bases between the germline ends. This CDR3 has 11 amino acids. The CDR3 coding sequence is TGTGCCAGCAGCGTATTAGATACGCAGTATTTT. Residues: CASSVLDTQYF.

This clone was seen just once. The rearrangement links TRBV5-4 to TRBJ1-5, with D possibly TRBD1 on 6 matching bases. V lost 5 bases to trimming and J lost 7 bases, with 16 bases between them. There are 14 residues in the CDR3. Germline V gene sequence: CDR1 SGHNT, CDR2 YYREEE (reference sequence). The CDR3 coding sequence is TGTGCCAGCAGTCTGTGGGGGGGCGGCCAGCCCCAGCATTTT. Protein sequence: CASSLWGGGQPQHF.

The gene calls are TRBV27 and TRBJ1-1, with 8 bases matching TRBD1. Trimming took 1 base from V and 0 from J; bases not matched to a gene: 13. The CDR3 consists of 19 residues. From germline, CDR1 is MNHEY and CDR2 SMNVEV (reference sequence). CDR3 sequence reads: CASSLYRLPGQAVNTEAFF. In DNA, the CDR3 is TGTGCCAGCAGTTTATATCGCCTCCCGGGACAGGCCGTGAACACTGAAGCTTTCTTT.

This chain links TRBV25-1 with TRBJ2-1; D gene uncertain. The CDR3 is made up of 10 amino acids. Germline CDR1 is MGHDK and CDR2 is SYGVNS. V was cut by 2 bases and J by 10 bases, with 3 bases left in between. For the CDR3, the DNA is TGTGCCAGCAGTGAAGTAGAGCAGTTCTTC. This sequence encodes CASSEVEQFF.

The chain joins TRBV11-2 to TRBJ2-2; no clear D gene. V was pared by 5 bases and J by 6 bases, with 4 bases between. Germline V gene lookup returns CDR1 SGHAT and CDR2 FQNNGV. The CDR3 consists of 11 residues. The CDR3 nucleotides read TGTGCCAGCAGCGGGGCCGGGGAGCTGTTTTTT. It yields the protein CASSGAGELFF.

V is TRBV30 and J is TRBJ1-1; 8 bases agree with TRBD1. CDR1 and CDR2 (germline): GTSNPN, SVGIG (reference sequence). The CDR3 runs 14 residues. V was pared by 1 base and J by 4 bases, with 5 bases of the junction left unmatched. CDR3 amino acids: CAWSGRGLFTEAFF. CDR3 in DNA: TGTGCCTGGAGTGGCAGGGGGCTTTTCACTGAAGCTTTCTTT.

The chain carries TRBV5-6 and TRBJ2-3; D remains unclear. The CDR3 has 12 amino acids. The V end was cut by 5 bases, the J end by 5 bases, with 9 bases between. The germline gives CDR1 SGHDT, CDR2 YYEEEE. Written as DNA, the CDR3 is TGTGCCAGCAGTTTGACCCGAGATACGCAGTATTTT. It translates to CASSLTRDTQYF.

This clone has a single count. The chain recombines TRBV18 with TRBJ2-6, with unresolved D. The CDR3 sequence is 15 residues long. The germline V and J ends were trimmed by 1 base and 2 bases, with 6 bases remaining between them. Germline CDR1 is KGHSH and CDR2 is LQKENI. The CDR3 bases are TGTGCCAGCTCACCACTCCTCGCTGGGGCCAACGTCCTGACTTTC. This sequence encodes CASSPLLAGANVLTF. The full variable domain, completed using reference TRBV18 and TRBJ2-6, is NAGVMQNPRHLVRRRGQEARLRCSPMKGHSHVYWYRQLPEEGLKFMVYLQKENIIDESGMPKERFSAEFPKEGPSILRIQQVVRGDSAAYFCASSPLLAGANVLTFGAGSRLTVL.

The chain combines TRBV1 with TRBJ2-1; the table gives TRBD2 as D, unverified against the DNA. TRBV1 is listed as a pseudogene. This CDR3 spans 17 amino acids. The CDR3 here is CTSSQAPLAGSYNEQFF. The CDR3 DNA follows: TGCACCAGCAGCCAAGCCCCTCTAGCGGGTTCCTACAATGAGCAGTTCTTC.

This clone was detected only a few times. The V gene is TRBV20-1, the J gene TRBJ1-1; D is unresolved. This CDR3 is built from 11 residues. The V end lost 3 bases, the J end lost 2 bases, and 4 bases lay between the germline ends. CDR1 and CDR2 from the germline V gene are DFQATT and SNEGSKA (reference sequence). CDR3 nucleotides: TGCAGTGCTAGCAGTAACACTGAAGCTTTCTTT. Residues: CSASSNTEAFF.

V gene TRBV6-5 combines with J gene TRBJ1-1, with D possibly matching TRBD1 (5 bases). The germline V gene encodes CDR1 MNHEY and CDR2 SVGAGI. V dropped 0 bases and J dropped 4 bases, with 15 bases sitting between them. The CDR3 loop spans 16 amino acids. The CDR3 spells CASSYSGAAAATEAFF. CDR3 coding DNA: TGTGCCAGCAGTTACTCAGGGGCGGCCGCGGCCACTGAAGCTTTCTTT.

This clone was counted between two and nine times. The rearrangement links TRBV19 to TRBJ1-2; D may be TRBD1 (6 bases). Per germline, CDR1 LNHDA and CDR2 SQIVND (reference sequence). Between the trimmed V and J ends, which lost 6 bases and 2 bases, there was a span of 10 bases. This CDR3 has 13 residues. CDR3 DNA sequence: TGTGCCAGTAGCCCAGGACAGAACTATGGCTACACCTTC. It codes for CASSPGQNYGYTF.

The gene calls are TRBV5-1 and TRBJ2-4; D is unresolved. The CDR3 loop spans 14 amino acids. V lost 4 bases and J 8 bases, leaving 16 bases between the germline ends. Germline values: CDR1 SGHRS, CDR2 YFSETQ. The CDR3 region is CASSMDQSVDIQYF. The CDR3 bases are TGCGCCAGCAGCATGGACCAAAGTGTGGACATTCAGTACTTC.

This clone was seen once. This chain uses TRBV19 with TRBJ2-2; TRBD2 matches at 12 bases. The CDR3 runs to 17 residues. CDR1 LNHDA and CDR2 SQIVND come from the germline V gene (reference sequence). J gave up 7 bases and V 5 bases, and 11 bases lay outside the gene matches. The CDR3 reads CASSPTRLAGEVGELFF. CDR3 coding DNA: TGTGCCAGTAGTCCAACCCGACTAGCGGGAGAGGTCGGGGAGCTGTTTTTT.

Only a few counts were recorded for this clone. This rearrangement joins TRBV5-4 to TRBJ1-2; 8 bases fit TRBD1. CDR3 size: 15 residues. The V gene's germline CDR1 is SGHNT and CDR2 YYREEE (reference sequence). V shed 2 bases and J 3 bases; nucleotides not matched to a gene: 6. CDR3 DNA sequence: TGTGCCAGCAGCTTAAGGACAGGGAGGGACTATGGCTACACCTTC. Encoded protein: CASSLRTGRDYGYTF. The entire variable domain, with the rest obtained from reference TRBV5-4 and TRBJ1-2, is as follows: ETGVTQSPTHLIKTRGQQVTLRCSSQSGHNTVSWYQQALGQGPQFIFQYYREEENGRGNFPPRFSGLQFPNYSSELNVNALELDDSALYLCASSLRTGRDYGYTFGSGTRLTVV.

The chain couples TRBV19 to TRBJ1-4; D might be TRBD1 (6 bases). This CDR3 comprises 13 residues. Germline-derived CDR1 and CDR2 are LNHDA and SQIVND (reference sequence). Trimming shortened V by 3 bases and J by 5 bases, and 7 bases separated the two germline ends. The CDR3 DNA follows: TGTGCCAGTAGTATCCAGGGGAATGAAAAACTGTTTTTT. Protein sequence: CASSIQGNEKLFF. Complete variable domain (other parts from reference TRBV19 and TRBJ1-4): DGGITQSPKYLFRKEGQNVTLSCEQNLNHDAMYWYRQDPGQGLRLIYYSQIVNDFQKGDIAEGYSVSREKKESFPLTVTSAQKNPTAFYLCASSIQGNEKLFFGSGTQLSVL.

The V call is TRBV28, the J call TRBJ2-3, with a possible D match to TRBD1 (5 bases). The V end lost 7 bases, the J end lost 2 bases, and 16 bases lay between the germline ends. The CDR3 is 15 amino acids. CDR1 is MDHEN, CDR2 SYDVKM, per germline. CDR3 loop: CASIGPGRATDTQYF. CDR3 DNA: TGTGCCAGCATTGGCCCAGGCAGGGCCACAGATACGCAGTATTTT.